One T cell receptor (beta chain) is described in this entry. This clone was observed once. No cognate antigen has been identified for it. No much larger clonotype is one base removed from it; base qualities were not supplied. These data are taken from a study of cytomegalovirus exposure and HLA in healthy donors listed by TCRdb under 2017. Background on the whole study: An earlier analysis of a few hundred of the donors reported 276 Gb of sequence data and around 110 million unique TCR beta sequences obtained from about 170 million T cells. Because of strong linkage in the cohort, a handful of DR-DQ haplotypes were treated as single units for association and clustering. Approximately 310 gigabases of sequencing data and tens of millions of unique TCR sequences were included in an early release covering about 700 HLA-typed donors. The number of typed donors differed by locus: about 629-630 for A, B, C, DRB1 and DQB1; some 500 for DQA1; some 610 for DPA1; and approximately 450 for DPB1. Donor age, sex, ethnicity and CMV serostatus were collected together with the repertoire data. In a later genetic analysis, genome-wide SNP genotypes for about three fifths of the roughly 670 donors were used, and that subset was treated as a discovery cohort. To study patterns of TCR occurrence, a later analysis re-analyzed previously published TCR beta repertoires from 500 to 850 donors and added high-resolution HLA genotyping. In the later analysis, no new phenotypic data were used to find candidate immune exposures; instead, reliance was placed on TCR beta sequences and their occurrence across donors. Of the roughly 400 genotyped donors, 81% were placed in the genetic ancestry cluster associated with self-reported Caucasian donors. A separate validation cohort of roughly 120 different subjects was used in addition to the 666-subject first cohort. Across 398 genotyped donors of the cohort, an average of roughly 250,000 unique TCR beta nucleotide sequences per donor were sequenced, and approximately 19% of those sequences were non-productive. To decide whether each TCR beta V gene segment behaved as functional or pseudogenic, an earlier analysis of some 580 of the donors relied on high-throughput TCR beta sequencing. Every repertoire in the discovery cohort had been generated on one and the same sequencing platform. The study aimed to test whether signatures of past pathogen exposure could be identified by cataloging public T cell receptors. High-throughput TCR immunosequencing, statistical association of individual TCRs with disease status, and machine learning were combined to predict cytomegalovirus infection status. Using immunosequencing, the study profiled T cell repertoires from about 620 subjects and related those repertoires to cytomegalovirus serostatus. Class I and class II HLA loci were covered by the typing at four-digit resolution.

The cohort was made up of about 610 healthy bone marrow donors. At the time of sampling, every cohort member was nominally healthy, though immune exposures that went unrecorded were likely present. The donor was CMV seropositive and was included in the group of approximately 300 seropositive cohort members. Each donor provided a peripheral blood sample, and peripheral blood mononuclear cells were used for TCR beta sequencing. The Qiagen DNeasy Blood Extraction Kit was used to extract genomic DNA from the blood cell samples. Libraries were constructed by the immunoSEQ multiplex PCR assay. A mixture of 60 forward primers for TCR Vbeta segments and 13 reverse primers for TCR Jbeta segments was used in the multiplex PCR. Amplification of the CDR3 region of rearranged TCR beta genes was performed with a multiplex PCR assay on genomic DNA. The Illumina HiSeq System was used to sequence the amplified TCR beta libraries as 87-base-pair reads. Processing in the source paper ran as follows. A later analysis tallied 80 million to 95 million unique TCR beta chains across the roughly 610 repertoires, and around 9.9 million of those chains were shared by two or more donors. Raw reads were error-corrected and collapsed into unique sequences with a nearest-neighbor algorithm that merged closely related sequences to remove PCR and sequencing errors. V, D and J gene segments were assigned by aligning CDR3 sequences to IMGT reference sequences. For a sequence to be retained, a match of at least six nucleotides to both a V gene segment and a J gene segment was required. A rearrangement counted as productive if the CDR3 had no stop codons and remained in frame with V and J, and every other rearrangement counted as non-productive. Following IMGT convention, CDR3 was defined as the stretch from the second conserved V-encoded cysteine to the conserved J-encoded phenylalanine. In an earlier analysis of around 540 of the donors, sequences lacking an unambiguous match to a single V gene segment were excluded. An earlier analysis of several hundred of the donors called V segments functional above 56.7% productive rearrangements and segregating when the between-donor standard deviation exceeded 5%. A statistical classification framework was developed to diagnose cytomegalovirus status using the catalog of TCR beta chain sequences. A later analysis assigned V and J genes by comparing TCR nucleotide sequences with IMGT/GENE-DB human TR gene sequences. In a later analysis, CDR3 sequences and most-parsimonious VDJ recombination scenarios were assigned using the TCRdist pipeline. In a later analysis, every TCR beta chain was defined by the combination of its CDR3 amino acid sequence and its V-gene family, and reads without a unique V-gene family were dropped. To address suspected cross-contamination and a sequencing artifact, a later analysis removed 450 to 700 highly shared, low-generation-probability nucleotide sequences. For each public chain, a later analysis derived a clonal expansion index from normalized ranks of inferred template counts within each repertoire. In a later analysis, generation probabilities were computed using a VDJ recombination model fitted to out-of-frame rearrangements, and the results were checked against IGoR. In a later analysis, hypergeometric tests were used to score TCR-TCR, TCR-HLA and TCR-CMV co-occurrence, with a repertoire-size bias correction applied to TCR pairs. A later analysis estimated false discovery rates by permuting HLA or CMV assignments 20 times. In a later analysis, co-occurring TCRs were grouped using DBSCAN, and TCRdist sequence similarity was added for clustering within HLA-allele-positive subsets. For co-occurrence clustering, repertoires with fewer than 30,000 or more than 120,000 public chains were excluded, along with four or five repertoires with anomalous nucleotide sharing. TCRdb obtained this table from immuneACCESS and retained in-frame rearrangements with V and J assigned. These tables miss some clones; where compared with another copy, unresolved V genes account for less than half of the shortfall, and the remainder is unexplained. That table gives V, J and clone size, and the DNA gave D and trimming. This sample comprises some 140,000 clones, about four fifths of them detected only once. Of the sample, 1% to 1.5% is held by the ten largest clones.

Overall results and qualifications from the work: According to a later genetic analysis, donors in an Asian-associated ancestry cluster had fewer N-insertions in productive TCRs than the roughly 660-donor mean. Most TCR sequences were seen in very few donors, while some public TCRs were found in many individuals. A cluster of highly shared sequence variants was judged likely to be a technical artifact of the sequencing pipeline. In a later analysis, 15,000 to 20,000 TCR beta sequences were associated with specific HLA alleles at a false discovery rate of 0.05. The only immune exposure information available for the cohort was CMV serostatus. According to a later analysis, parvovirus B19, influenza, CMV and Epstein-Barr virus appeared linked to several top co-occurrence clusters. A later analysis found that TCR association rates varied across HLA loci, with DRB1 alleles showing the most associated TCRs and HLA-C alleles the fewest. In vitro tests confirmed that a few of the cytomegalovirus-associated TCR beta chains recognize cytomegalovirus antigens. In this cohort, only TCR beta chains were sequenced, and detectable features were limited by the absence of alpha or paired-chain data. Assigning TCR associations to individual alleles was difficult when HLA alleles, especially DR and DQ, strongly co-occurred. The classifier was reported to diagnose cytomegalovirus status with high specificity and sensitivity in both the original cohort and the validation cohort. Some IMGT-functional V segments, including TRBV6-2 and TRBV6-3, could not be told apart with the 87-base-pair reads, so those segments were excluded. A further reported finding was that TCR beta sequences accurately predicted the HLA-A and HLA-B alleles for most subjects in the first cohort. Over 15 rarely observed V segments, including chromosome 9 orphons, were excluded from the earlier analysis of a few hundred of the donors because counts were too low. HLA typing was unavailable for some donors at each locus, so association tests used only the typed subset. Linkage disequilibrium might explain the correlated functional status among segregating V segments, but an unknown experimental factor could not be ruled out. The authors suggested that the approach could potentially be extended to other disease states and immunological phenotypes. Broadly in line with IMGT annotations, most TCR beta V segments showed up in productive rearrangements about 87% or about 30% of the time in an earlier analysis of under 700 of the donors. A later genetic analysis associated a missense DCLRE1C variant with V-gene and J-gene trimming of TCR beta chains, and an independent cohort replicated the association. The study listed 170 or so TCR beta chains as associated with cytomegalovirus. The presence/absence analyses assumed that sequencing depth was roughly uniform across donors, and that assumption may not be true. A later analysis found that HLA-associated TCR beta chains were more clonally expanded and had lower generation probabilities than equally common non-associated chains. According to a later analysis, most CMV-associated TCR beta chains appeared to be HLA-restricted, and the HLA associations seemed to be driven largely by CMV exposure.

V is pared back by 1 base and J by 1 base, with 10 bases lying between the germline termini. There are 15 amino acids in the CDR3, from cysteine to phenylalanine inclusive. CDR3 DNA only is kept here, 45 bases in frame from base 1. The CDR1 and CDR2 encoded by the germline V gene (reference sequence) are SEHNR and FQNEAQ. This receptor was taken from a male donor in good health and CMV-seropositive. Sequenced: PBMCs. This sequence uses TRBV7-9 and TRBJ1-2, with the identity of the D gene unclear. The CDR3 is CASSLDWHSNYGYTF. The DNA is TGTGCCAGCAGCTTAGATTGGCACAGTAACTATGGCTACACCTTC. The CDR3 plus the reference TRBV7-9 and TRBJ1-2 genes for the other parts give the full variable domain: DTGVSQNPRHKITKRGQNVTFRCDPISEHNRLYWYRQTLGQGPEFLTYFQNEAQLEKSRLLSDRFSAERPKGSFSTLEIQRTEQGDSAMYLCASSLDWHSNYGYTFGSGTRLTVV.